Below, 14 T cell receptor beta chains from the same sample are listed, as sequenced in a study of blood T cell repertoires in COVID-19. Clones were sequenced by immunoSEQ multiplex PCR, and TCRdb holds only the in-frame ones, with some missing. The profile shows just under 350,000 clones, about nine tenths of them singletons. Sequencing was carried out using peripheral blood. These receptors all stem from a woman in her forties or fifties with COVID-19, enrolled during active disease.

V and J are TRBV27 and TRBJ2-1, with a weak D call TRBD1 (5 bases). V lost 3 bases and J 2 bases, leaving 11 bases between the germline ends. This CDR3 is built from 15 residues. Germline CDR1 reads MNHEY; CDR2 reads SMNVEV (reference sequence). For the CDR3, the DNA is TGTGCCAGCAGTTTTGTTCAGGGCACCTACAATGAGCAGTTCTTC. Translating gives CASSFVQGTYNEQFF.

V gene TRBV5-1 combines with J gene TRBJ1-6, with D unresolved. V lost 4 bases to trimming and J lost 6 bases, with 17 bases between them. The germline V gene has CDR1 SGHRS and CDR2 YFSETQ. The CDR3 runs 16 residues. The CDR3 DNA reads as TGCGCCAGCAGCCCCCGGGAGGTAGGCGCTAATTCACCCCTCCACTTT. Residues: CASSPREVGANSPLHF.

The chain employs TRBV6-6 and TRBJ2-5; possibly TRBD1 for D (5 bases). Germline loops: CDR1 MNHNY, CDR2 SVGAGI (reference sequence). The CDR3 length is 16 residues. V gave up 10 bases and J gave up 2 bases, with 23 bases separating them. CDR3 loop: CATTYFWGGRQETQYF. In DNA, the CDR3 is TGTGCCACCACTTACTTTTGGGGCGGACGACAAGAGACCCAGTACTTC.

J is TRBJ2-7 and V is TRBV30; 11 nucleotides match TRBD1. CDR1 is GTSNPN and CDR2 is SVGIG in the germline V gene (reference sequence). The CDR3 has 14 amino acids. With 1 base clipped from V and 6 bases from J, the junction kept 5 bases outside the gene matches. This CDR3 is CAWSGTGGLSEQYF. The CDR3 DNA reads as TGTGCCTGGAGTGGGACAGGGGGCCTCTCCGAGCAGTACTTC.

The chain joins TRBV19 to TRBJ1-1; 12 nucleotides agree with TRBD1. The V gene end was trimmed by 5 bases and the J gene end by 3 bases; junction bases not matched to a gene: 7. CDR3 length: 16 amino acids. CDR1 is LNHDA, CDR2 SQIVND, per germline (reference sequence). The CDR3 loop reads CASSPGTGGTYTEAFF. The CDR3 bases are TGTGCCAGTAGTCCGGGGACAGGGGGCACCTACACTGAAGCTTTCTTT.

The DNA for the CDR3 is TGTGCCAGCAGTTTCGCTAGCGGGGGGACCTACGAGCAGTACTTC. It codes for CASSFASGGTYEQYF. V usage is TRBV27 and J usage is TRBJ2-7; 11 nucleotides line up with TRBD2. V was pared by 3 bases and J by 2 bases, with 3 bases of the junction left unmatched. Germline CDR1 reads MNHEY; CDR2 reads SMNVEV (reference sequence). CDR3 length: 15 residues.

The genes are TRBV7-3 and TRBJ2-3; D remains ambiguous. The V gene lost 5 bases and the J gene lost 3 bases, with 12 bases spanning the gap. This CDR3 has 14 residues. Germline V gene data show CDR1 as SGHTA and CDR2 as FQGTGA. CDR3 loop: CASSPSQQTDTQYF. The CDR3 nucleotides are TGTGCCAGCAGCCCCTCTCAACAGACAGATACGCAGTATTTT.

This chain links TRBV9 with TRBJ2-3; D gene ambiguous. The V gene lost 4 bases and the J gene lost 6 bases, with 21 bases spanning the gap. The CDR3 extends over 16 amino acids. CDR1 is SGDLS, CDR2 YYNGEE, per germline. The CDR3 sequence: CASSTRPLLRGDTQYF. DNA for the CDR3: TGTGCCAGCAGCACCCGACCCCTCCTTAGAGGCGATACGCAGTATTTT.

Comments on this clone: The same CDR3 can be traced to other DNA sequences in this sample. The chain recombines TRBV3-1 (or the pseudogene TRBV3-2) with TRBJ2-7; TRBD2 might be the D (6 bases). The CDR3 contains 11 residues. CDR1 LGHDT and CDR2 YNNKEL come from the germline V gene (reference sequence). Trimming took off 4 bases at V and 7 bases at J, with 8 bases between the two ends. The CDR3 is CASSRGGEQYF. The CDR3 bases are TGTGCCAGCAGCCGAGGAGGGGAGCAGTACTTC.

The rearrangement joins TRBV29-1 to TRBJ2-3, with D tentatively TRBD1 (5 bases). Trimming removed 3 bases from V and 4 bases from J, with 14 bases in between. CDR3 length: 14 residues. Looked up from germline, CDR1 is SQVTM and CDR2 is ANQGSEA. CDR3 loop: CSVERSRGSDTQYF. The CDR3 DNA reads TGCAGCGTTGAGAGGAGTAGGGGTTCAGATACGCAGTATTTT.

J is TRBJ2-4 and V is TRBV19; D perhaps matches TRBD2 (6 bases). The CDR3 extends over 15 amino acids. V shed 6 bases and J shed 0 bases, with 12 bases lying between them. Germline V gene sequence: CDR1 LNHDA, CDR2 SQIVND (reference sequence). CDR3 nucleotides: TGTGCCAGTAGGGGACGGGAGCTAGCCAAAAACATTCAGTACTTC. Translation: CASRGRELAKNIQYF.

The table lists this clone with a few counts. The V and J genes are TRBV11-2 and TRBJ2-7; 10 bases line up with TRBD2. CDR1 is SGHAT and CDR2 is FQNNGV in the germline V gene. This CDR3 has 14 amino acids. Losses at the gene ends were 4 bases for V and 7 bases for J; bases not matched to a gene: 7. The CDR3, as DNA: TGTGCCAGCAGCTCTCACAGCGGGAGGGCGGAGCAGTACTTC. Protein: CASSSHSGRAEQYF.

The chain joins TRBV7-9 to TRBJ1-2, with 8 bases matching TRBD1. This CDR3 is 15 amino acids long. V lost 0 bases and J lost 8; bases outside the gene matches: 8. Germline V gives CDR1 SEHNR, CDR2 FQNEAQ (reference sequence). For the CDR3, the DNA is TGTGCCAGCAGCTTAGCGAACACAGGGGGGAAAGGCTACACCTTC. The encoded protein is CASSLANTGGKGYTF.

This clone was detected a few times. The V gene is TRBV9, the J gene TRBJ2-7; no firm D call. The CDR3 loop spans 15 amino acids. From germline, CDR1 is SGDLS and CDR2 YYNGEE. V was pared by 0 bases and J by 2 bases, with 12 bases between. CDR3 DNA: TGTGCCAGCAGCGTAGTGCCCGGGTTCCCCTACGAGCAGTACTTC. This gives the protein CASSVVPGFPYEQYF.